This T cell receptor (beta chain) was sequenced during a study of blood T cell repertoires in COVID-19. Background on the study: COVID-19 samples, acute and convalescent, were from the United States, Italy and Spain. The analysed material was cDNA or gDNA that came from T cells, B-cell-depleted T cells, or PBMCs.

V was cut by 2 bases and J by 3 bases, with 8 bases left in between. Germline V gene data show CDR1 as SNHLY and CDR2 as FYNNEI. This CDR3 contains 14 residues. Original handling: Amplification with reference gene primers provided the estimates of nucleated cell counts. The repertoire was sequenced with immunoSEQ multiplex PCR; TCRdb's copy has only in-frame clones and lacks some. V, J and clone size are those of that table, while D and trimming were read from the DNA. The sample consists of roughly 250,000 clones, approximately 91% of them appearing once. This receptor was identified in a woman aged 40 to 50 who had recovered from COVID-19. This chain connects TRBV2 to TRBJ2-1, with D possibly being TRBD2 (6 bases). The sequencing input was peripheral blood. The CDR3 loop is CASSETGGYNEQFF. CDR3 nucleotides: TGTGCCAGCAGTGAAACCGGGGGCTACAATGAGCAGTTCTTC.